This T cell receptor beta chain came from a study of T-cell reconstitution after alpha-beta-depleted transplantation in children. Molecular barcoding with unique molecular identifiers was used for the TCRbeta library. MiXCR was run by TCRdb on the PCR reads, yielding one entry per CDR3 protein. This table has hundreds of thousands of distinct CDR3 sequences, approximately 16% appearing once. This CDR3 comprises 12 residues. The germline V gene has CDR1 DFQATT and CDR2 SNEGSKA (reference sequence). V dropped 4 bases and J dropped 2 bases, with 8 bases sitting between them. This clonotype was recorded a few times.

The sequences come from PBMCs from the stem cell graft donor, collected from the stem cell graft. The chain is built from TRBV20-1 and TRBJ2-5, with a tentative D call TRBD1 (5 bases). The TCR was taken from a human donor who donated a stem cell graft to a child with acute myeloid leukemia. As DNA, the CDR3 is TGCAGTGCTACGGACATTCAAGAGACCCAGTACTTC. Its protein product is CSATDIQETQYF.